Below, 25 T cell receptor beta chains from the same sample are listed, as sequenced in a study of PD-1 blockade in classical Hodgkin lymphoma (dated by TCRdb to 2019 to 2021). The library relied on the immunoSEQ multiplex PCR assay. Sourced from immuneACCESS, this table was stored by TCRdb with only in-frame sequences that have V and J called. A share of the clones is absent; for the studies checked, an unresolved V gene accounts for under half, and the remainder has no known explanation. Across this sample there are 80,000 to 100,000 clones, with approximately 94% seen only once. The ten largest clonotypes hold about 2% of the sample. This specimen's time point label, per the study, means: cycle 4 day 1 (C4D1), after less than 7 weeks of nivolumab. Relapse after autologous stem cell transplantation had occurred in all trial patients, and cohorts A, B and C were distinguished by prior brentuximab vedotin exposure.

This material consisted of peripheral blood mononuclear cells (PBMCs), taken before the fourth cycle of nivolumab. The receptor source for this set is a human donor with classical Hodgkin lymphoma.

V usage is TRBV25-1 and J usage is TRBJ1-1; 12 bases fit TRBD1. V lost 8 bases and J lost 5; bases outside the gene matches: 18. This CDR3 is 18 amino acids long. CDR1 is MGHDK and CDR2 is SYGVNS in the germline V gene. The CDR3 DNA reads TGTGCCAGCTCAAACGCACGGGGGACAGGGGGCCGGGGGACTGAAGCTTTCTTT. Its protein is CASSNARGTGGRGTEAFF.

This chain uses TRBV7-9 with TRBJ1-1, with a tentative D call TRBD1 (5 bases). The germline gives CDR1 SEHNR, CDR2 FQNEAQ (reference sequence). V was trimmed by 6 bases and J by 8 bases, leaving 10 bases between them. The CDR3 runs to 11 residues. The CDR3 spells CASSRTPEAFF. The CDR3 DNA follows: TGTGCCAGCAGTCGGACACCCGAAGCTTTCTTT.

CDR3: CASRRQVGDTQYF. CDR3 in DNA: TGTGCCAGCAGAAGACAGGTTGGCGATACGCAGTATTTT. The chain carries TRBV6-5 and TRBJ2-3; maybe TRBD1 (6 bases). CDR1 is MNHEY and CDR2 is SVGAGI in the germline V gene. This CDR3 contains 13 residues. The V end was cut by 6 bases, the J end by 6 bases, with 13 bases between.

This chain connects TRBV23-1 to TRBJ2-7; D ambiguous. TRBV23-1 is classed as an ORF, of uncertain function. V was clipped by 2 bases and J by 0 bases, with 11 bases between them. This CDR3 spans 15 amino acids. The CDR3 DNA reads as TGCGCCAGCAGTCAACCAGTCCCGAACTCCTACGAGCAGTACTTC. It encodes CASSQPVPNSYEQYF.

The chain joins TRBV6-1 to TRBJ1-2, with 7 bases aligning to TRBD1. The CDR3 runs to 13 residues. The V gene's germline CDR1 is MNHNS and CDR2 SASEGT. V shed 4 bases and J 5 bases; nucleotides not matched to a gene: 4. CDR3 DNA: TGTGCCAGCAGTGTCAGGGGGGAATATGGCTACACCTTC. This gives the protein CASSVRGEYGYTF.

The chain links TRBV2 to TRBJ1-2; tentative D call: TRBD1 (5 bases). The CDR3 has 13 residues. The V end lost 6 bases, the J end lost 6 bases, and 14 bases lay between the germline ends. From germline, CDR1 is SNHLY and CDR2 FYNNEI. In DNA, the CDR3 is TGTGCCAGCAGGACGGTAGGGGCAGATGGCTACACCTTC. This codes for CASRTVGADGYTF.

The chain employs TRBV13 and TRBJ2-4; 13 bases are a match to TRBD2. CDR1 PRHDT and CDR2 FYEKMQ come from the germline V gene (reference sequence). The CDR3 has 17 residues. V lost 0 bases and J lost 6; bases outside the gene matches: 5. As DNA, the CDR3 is TGTGCCAGCAGCTTAGGACTAGCGGGAGGGAAGGGAAACATTCAGTACTTC. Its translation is CASSLGLAGGKGNIQYF.

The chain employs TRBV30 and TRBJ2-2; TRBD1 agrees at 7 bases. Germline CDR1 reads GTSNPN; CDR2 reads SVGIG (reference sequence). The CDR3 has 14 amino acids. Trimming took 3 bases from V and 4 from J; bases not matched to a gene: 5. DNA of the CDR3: TGTGCCTGGAGCCTCGGGACAGTCACCGGGGAGCTGTTTTTT. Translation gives CAWSLGTVTGELFF.

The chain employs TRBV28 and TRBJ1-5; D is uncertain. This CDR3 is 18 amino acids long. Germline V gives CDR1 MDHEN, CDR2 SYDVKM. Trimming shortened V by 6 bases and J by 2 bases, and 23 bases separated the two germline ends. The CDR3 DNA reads TGTGCCAGCAGCCCCACTCGAGGTTCGGGGATGGGCAATCAGCCCCAGCATTTT. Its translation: CASSPTRGSGMGNQPQHF.

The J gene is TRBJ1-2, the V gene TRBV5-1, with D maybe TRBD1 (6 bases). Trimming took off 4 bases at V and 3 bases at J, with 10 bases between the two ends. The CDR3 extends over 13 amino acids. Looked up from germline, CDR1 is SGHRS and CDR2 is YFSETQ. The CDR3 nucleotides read TGCGCCAGCAGCCCGACAGGTGACTATGGCTACACCTTC. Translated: CASSPTGDYGYTF.

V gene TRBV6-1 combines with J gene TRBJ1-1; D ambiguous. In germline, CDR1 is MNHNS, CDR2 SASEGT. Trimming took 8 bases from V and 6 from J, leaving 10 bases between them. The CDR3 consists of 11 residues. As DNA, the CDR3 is TGTGCCAGCTCTGTCTCGGCTGAAGCTTTCTTT. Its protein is CASSVSAEAFF.

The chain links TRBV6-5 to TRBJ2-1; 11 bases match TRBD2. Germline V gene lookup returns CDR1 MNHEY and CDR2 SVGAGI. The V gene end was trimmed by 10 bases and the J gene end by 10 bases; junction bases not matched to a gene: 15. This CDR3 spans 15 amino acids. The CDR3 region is CAIKPGTSGPREQFF. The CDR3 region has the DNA TGTGCCATCAAACCCGGGACTAGCGGTCCTCGGGAGCAGTTCTTC.

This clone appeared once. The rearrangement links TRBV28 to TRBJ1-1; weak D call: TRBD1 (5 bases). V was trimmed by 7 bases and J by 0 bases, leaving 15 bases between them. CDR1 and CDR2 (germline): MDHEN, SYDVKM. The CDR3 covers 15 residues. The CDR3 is CASTSQVVMNTEAFF. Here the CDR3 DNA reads TGTGCCAGCACGTCACAGGTGGTTATGAACACTGAAGCTTTCTTT.

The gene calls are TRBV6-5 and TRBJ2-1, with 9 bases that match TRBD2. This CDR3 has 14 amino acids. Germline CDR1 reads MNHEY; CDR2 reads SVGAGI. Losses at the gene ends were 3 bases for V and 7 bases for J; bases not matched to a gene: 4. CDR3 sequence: CASSYAGGPNEQFF. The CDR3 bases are TGTGCCAGCAGTTATGCGGGAGGGCCAAATGAGCAGTTCTTC.

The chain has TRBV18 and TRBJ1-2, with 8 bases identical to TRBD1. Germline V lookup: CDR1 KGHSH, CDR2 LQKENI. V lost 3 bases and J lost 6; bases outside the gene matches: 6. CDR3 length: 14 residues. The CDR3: CASSPLDRVDGYTF. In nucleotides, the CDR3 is TGTGCCAGCTCACCCCTGGACAGGGTTGATGGCTACACCTTC.

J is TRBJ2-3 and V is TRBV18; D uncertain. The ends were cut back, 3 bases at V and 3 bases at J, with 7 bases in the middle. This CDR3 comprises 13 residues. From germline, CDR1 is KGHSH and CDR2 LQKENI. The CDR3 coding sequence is TGTGCCAGCTCACCGCTGGGAACAGATACGCAGTATTTT. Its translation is CASSPLGTDTQYF.

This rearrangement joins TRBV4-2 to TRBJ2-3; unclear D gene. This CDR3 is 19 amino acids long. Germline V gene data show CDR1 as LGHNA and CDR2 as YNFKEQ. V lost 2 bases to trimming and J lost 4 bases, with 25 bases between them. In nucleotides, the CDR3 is TGTGCCAGCAGCCAAAACATAGGTCGGACGAAAGGGTTCGCAGATACGCAGTATTTT. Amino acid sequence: CASSQNIGRTKGFADTQYF.

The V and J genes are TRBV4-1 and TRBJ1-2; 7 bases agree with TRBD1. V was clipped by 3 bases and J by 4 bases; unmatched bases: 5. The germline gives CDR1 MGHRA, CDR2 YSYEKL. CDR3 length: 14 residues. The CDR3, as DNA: TGCGCCAGCAGCCAGGGGGACAGTGTCTATGGCTACACCTTC. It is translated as CASSQGDSVYGYTF.

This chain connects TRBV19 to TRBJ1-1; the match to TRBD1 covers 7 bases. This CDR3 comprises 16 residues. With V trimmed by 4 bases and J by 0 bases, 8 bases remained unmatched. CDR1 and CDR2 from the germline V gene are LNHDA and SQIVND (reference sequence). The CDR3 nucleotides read TGTGCCAGTAGTACCCATGGGACAGACATGAACACTGAAGCTTTCTTT. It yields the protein CASSTHGTDMNTEAFF.

The CDR3 is CASSIASGPTYEQYF. CDR3 DNA: TGTGCCAGTAGTATAGCCAGCGGGCCTACCTACGAGCAGTACTTC. This sequence joins TRBV19 and TRBJ2-7; tentative D call: TRBD2 (6 bases). V lost 1 base and J 2 bases, leaving 12 bases between the germline ends. CDR1 is LNHDA and CDR2 is SQIVND in the germline V gene (reference sequence). This CDR3 region has 15 residues.

DNA for the CDR3: TGTGCCAGCAGTTACTCGACAGGATTCTACAATGAGCAGTTCTTC. Its translation: CASSYSTGFYNEQFF. The V and J genes are TRBV6-6 and TRBJ2-1, with a weak D call TRBD1 (6 bases). V was shortened by 0 bases and J by 3 bases, with 9 bases between the two germline ends. The CDR3 is 15 amino acids. Germline values: CDR1 MNHNY, CDR2 SVGAGI (reference sequence).

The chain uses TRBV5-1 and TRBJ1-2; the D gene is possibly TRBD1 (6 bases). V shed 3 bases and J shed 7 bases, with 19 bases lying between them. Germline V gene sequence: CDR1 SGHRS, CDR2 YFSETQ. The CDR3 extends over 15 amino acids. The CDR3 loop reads CASSSNRDGTGGYTF. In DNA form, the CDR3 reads TGCGCCAGCAGCTCAAACAGGGACGGGACGGGTGGCTACACCTTC.

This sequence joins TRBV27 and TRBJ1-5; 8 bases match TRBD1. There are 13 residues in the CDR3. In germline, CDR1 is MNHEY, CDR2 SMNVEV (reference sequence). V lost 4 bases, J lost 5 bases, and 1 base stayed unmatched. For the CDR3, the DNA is TGTGCCAGCAGTTGGGGACAGGATCAGCCCCAGCATTTT. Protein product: CASSWGQDQPQHF.

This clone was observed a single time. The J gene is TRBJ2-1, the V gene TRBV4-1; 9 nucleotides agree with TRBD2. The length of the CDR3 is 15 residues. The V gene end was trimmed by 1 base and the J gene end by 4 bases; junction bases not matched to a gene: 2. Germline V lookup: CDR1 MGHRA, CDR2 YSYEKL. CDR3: CASSQGLAVYNEQFF. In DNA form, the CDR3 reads TGCGCCAGCAGCCAAGGACTAGCGGTTTACAATGAGCAGTTCTTC.

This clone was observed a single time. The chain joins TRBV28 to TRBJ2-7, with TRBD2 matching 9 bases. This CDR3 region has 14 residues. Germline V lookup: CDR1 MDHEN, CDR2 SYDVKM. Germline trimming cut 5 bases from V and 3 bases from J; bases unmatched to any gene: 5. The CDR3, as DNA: TGTGCCAGCAGTCCAGGGACTAGCTTCTACGAGCAGTACTTC. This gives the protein CASSPGTSFYEQYF.